The T cell receptor (beta chain) described here comes from a study of spatial heterogeneity in lung cancer. General study findings and limits: More often at tumor resection than at routine follow-up, ubiquitous expanded tumor TCRs were detected in the blood.

V was pared by 4 bases and J by 0 bases, with 7 bases between. This CDR3 comprises 14 residues. Germline V gene sequence: CDR1 ENHRY, CDR2 SYGVKD. Described time point: blood at routine non-recurrence follow-up after resection. In this sample, this clonotype turned up many times. The antigen is unknown. MiXCR, run by TCRdb on the 5' RACE reads, gives a single entry per CDR3 protein. Of some 41,000 distinct CDR3 sequences listed, roughly a tenth are singletons. This clonotype was obtained from a female donor with early-stage non-small cell lung cancer. Here the sequenced sample was PBMCs, taken at follow-up. The chain uses TRBV10-3 and TRBJ1-5; the D is unclear. CDR3 nucleotide sequence: TGTGCCATCAGTGCACAGAATAGCAATCAGCCCCAGCATTTT. It specifies CAISAQNSNQPQHF.